The rows below give T cell receptor beta chains drawn from one sample of a study of blood T cell repertoires in COVID-19. Generated by immunoSEQ multiplex PCR, the TCRdb table keeps only in-frame clones and is missing some. The sample lists roughly 230,000 clones; 84% were seen once. The sequencing sample was made of peripheral blood. These receptors came from a woman of 80 years or more with COVID-19, enrolled during active disease. CDR3s include the opening cysteine and the closing phenylalanine or tryptophan. The D gene is left open where the match is weak. Not every row has a clone size; where given, it reads once, few, many or a size class.

J,D,length,V,size,CDR3,DNA
TRBJ2-5,TRBD2,15,TRBV2,NA,CASSARLAGEETQYF,TGTGCCAGCAGTGCACGACTAGCGGGGGAAGAGACCCAGTACTTC
TRBJ2-3,NA,15,TRBV25-1,NA,CASSASPPGTDTQYF,TGTGCCAGCAGTGCCAGTCCCCCCGGCACAGATACGCAGTATTTT
TRBJ2-7,NA,15,TRBV3-1/TRBV3-2,NA,CASSQGGKPSDEQYF,TGTGCCAGCAGCCAAGGCGGGAAACCGTCCGACGAGCAGTACTTC
TRBJ1-1,TRBD1,14,TRBV2,NA,CASSVTGGDTEAFF,TGTGCCAGCAGTGTCACAGGGGGGGACACTGAAGCTTTCTTT
TRBJ2-3,TRBD1,16,TRBV7-8,NA,CASSLGGTGGLDTQYF,TGTGCCAGCAGCTTAGGAGGGACAGGGGGCTTGGATACGCAGTATTTT
TRBJ1-6,TRBD1,15,TRBV27,NA,CASSFSDRGNSPLHF,TGTGCCAGCAGTTTTAGTGACAGGGGAAATTCACCCCTCCACTTT
TRBJ2-3,TRBD2,16,TRBV6-1,NA,CASSVSYSGGADTQYF,TGTGCCAGCAGTGTATCGTATAGCGGGGGGGCAGATACGCAGTATTTT
TRBJ2-7,NA,14,TRBV15,NA,CATSSRLDSNEQYF,TGTGCCACCAGCAGTCGACTAGATTCGAACGAGCAGTACTTC
TRBJ2-5,TRBD1,14,TRBV7-9,NA,CASSWDRGVETQYF,TGTGCCAGCAGCTGGGACAGGGGAGTGGAGACCCAGTACTTC
TRBJ1-3,TRBD1,18,TRBV5-6,NA,CASSSGTVFFSSGNTIYF,TGTGCCAGCAGCTCCGGGACAGTTTTTTTCAGCTCTGGAAACACCATATATTTT
TRBJ1-4,NA,19,TRBV21-1,NA,CASSPSSPGLPGSNEKLFF,TGTGCCAGCAGCCCATCCTCGCCGGGACTCCCCGGGAGTAATGAAAAACTGTTTTTT
TRBJ1-3,NA,16,TRBV18,NA,CASSPLDSSSGNTIYF,TGTGCCAGCTCACCACTTGACAGCTCCTCTGGAAACACCATATATTTT
TRBJ2-5,NA,13,TRBV28,NA,CASRGLGVGTQYF,TGTGCCAGCAGGGGACTCGGGGTTGGGACCCAGTACTTC
TRBJ2-7,TRBD1,14,TRBV6-2/TRBV6-3,NA,CASSYRDRGYEQYF,TGTGCCAGCAGTTACCGGGACAGGGGCTACGAGCAGTACTTC
TRBJ1-6,TRBD1,15,TRBV5-4,many,CASSLGAGGNSPLHF,TGTGCCAGCAGCTTGGGGGCAGGGGGCAATTCACCCCTCCACTTT
TRBJ2-3,TRBD2,15,TRBV7-7,NA,CASSPGLAGPDTQYF,TGTGCTAGCAGCCCGGGACTAGCGGGGCCAGATACGCAGTATTTT
TRBJ2-5,NA,14,TRBV5-1,once,CASSTGLPGETQYF,TGCGCCAGCAGCACGGGACTCCCGGGAGAGACCCAGTACTTC
TRBJ2-7,NA,13,TRBV28,NA,CASSYDTSYEQYF,TGTGCCAGCAGTTATGACACTTCCTACGAGCAGTACTTC
TRBJ1-3,TRBD1,17,TRBV7-8,once,CASSLAYGTGGGNTIYF,TGTGCCAGCAGCTTAGCGTACGGGACAGGGGGTGGAAACACCATATATTTT
TRBJ1-2,TRBD1,16,TRBV7-2,NA,CASSHSTGGFNYGYTF,TGTGCCAGCAGCCACTCGACAGGGGGGTTTAACTATGGCTACACCTTC
TRBJ2-3,TRBD1,15,TRBV9,NA,CASSVLRGLTDTQYF,TGTGCCAGCAGCGTCCTCAGGGGGCTCACAGATACGCAGTATTTT
TRBJ2-5,NA,15,TRBV18,few,CASSPPVSGEETQYF,TGTGCCAGCTCACCACCAGTAAGCGGAGAAGAGACCCAGTACTTC
TRBJ1-2,NA,11,TRBV28,once,CASGGDYGYTF,TGTGCCAGCGGGGGGGACTATGGCTACACCTTC
TRBJ1-5,NA,14,TRBV7-9,NA,CASSLDGGDWPQHF,TGTGCCAGCAGCTTGGACGGGGGGGATTGGCCCCAGCATTTT
TRBJ1-1,NA,15,TRBV15,NA,CATSKPNGGNTEAFF,TGTGCCACCAGTAAACCCAACGGGGGGAACACTGAAGCTTTCTTT
TRBJ2-3,NA,13,TRBV5-1,NA,CASSLTSTDTQYF,TGCGCCAGCAGCTTGACAAGCACAGATACGCAGTATTTT
TRBJ1-2,NA,12,TRBV6-2/TRBV6-3,NA,CASSSTAYGYTF,TGTGCCAGCAGCTCGACAGCCTATGGCTACACCTTC
TRBJ2-1,TRBD2,16,TRBV5-4,few,CASSPQGTSWEGEQFF,TGTGCCAGCAGCCCGCAGGGGACTAGCTGGGAAGGGGAGCAGTTCTTC
TRBJ2-7,TRBD2,15,TRBV6-5,NA,CASTSVGGSSYEQYF,TGTGCCAGCACTTCCGTGGGGGGGAGCTCCTACGAGCAGTACTTC
TRBJ2-1,NA,13,TRBV3-1/TRBV3-2,few,CASSQVRSVEQFF,TGTGCCAGCAGCCAAGTCAGGTCGGTTGAGCAGTTCTTC
TRBJ2-7,TRBD1,15,TRBV5-1,NA,CASSLGGTGMYEQYF,TGCGCCAGCAGCTTGGGGGGGACAGGGATGTACGAGCAGTACTTC
TRBJ1-1,NA,13,TRBV5-3,NA,CARSCHTILKAFF,TGTGCCAGAAGCTGCCATACCATACTTAAAGCTTTCTTT
TRBJ2-4,NA,14,TRBV6-5,NA,CASSYGSAKNIQYF,TGTGCCAGCAGTTACGGTAGCGCCAAAAACATTCAGTACTTC
TRBJ1-2,TRBD1,13,TRBV25-1,NA,CAGDRDLGYGYTF,TGTGCCGGGGACAGGGATTTAGGATATGGCTACACCTTC
TRBJ1-1,TRBD1,14,TRBV18,NA,CASSRQGMNTEAFF,TGTGCCAGCTCAAGACAGGGCATGAACACTGAAGCTTTCTTT
TRBJ1-2,NA,14,TRBV18,NA,CASSLQAGNYGYTF,TGTGCCAGCTCATTACAGGCCGGTAACTATGGCTACACCTTC
TRBJ2-7,TRBD1,15,TRBV5-1,NA,CASSPLTGQGYEQYF,TGCGCCAGCAGCCCCCTAACGGGACAGGGCTACGAGCAGTACTTC
TRBJ1-3,NA,15,TRBV6-5,NA,CASTSHTLSGNTIYF,TGTGCCAGCACGTCGCACACCCTCTCTGGAAACACCATATATTTT
TRBJ1-5,NA,13,TRBV30,NA,CAWSGTKEQPQHF,TGTGCCTGGAGTGGGACAAAAGAACAGCCCCAGCATTTT
TRBJ2-5,TRBD1,16,TRBV11-2,NA,CASSFERDRGKETQYF,TGTGCCAGCAGTTTTGAAAGGGACAGGGGAAAAGAGACCCAGTACTTC
TRBJ1-2,NA,15,TRBV9,NA,CASSPLVGGGSGYTF,TGTGCCAGCAGCCCCCTAGTGGGAGGGGGAAGTGGCTACACCTTC
TRBJ1-4,TRBD1,14,TRBV6-5,NA,CASSYDIQGDSLFF,TGTGCCAGCAGTTACGACATACAGGGGGATAGTCTGTTTTTT
TRBJ2-5,TRBD2,15,TRBV11-1,NA,CASSLLRGGPETQYF,TGTGCCAGCAGCTTATTGCGGGGGGGCCCAGAGACCCAGTACTTC
TRBJ2-6,TRBD1,18,TRBV5-1,NA,CASRNNPGQGPGANVLTF,TGCGCCAGCAGAAACAATCCGGGACAGGGGCCTGGGGCCAACGTCCTGACTTTC
TRBJ1-4,TRBD1,16,TRBV5-4,NA,CASSSRQGGVHEKLFF,TGTGCCAGCAGCTCTAGACAGGGAGGAGTTCATGAAAAACTGTTTTTT
TRBJ2-2,NA,15,TRBV9,NA,CASSPTGVYTGELFF,TGTGCCAGCAGCCCCACGGGGGTGTACACCGGGGAGCTGTTTTTT
TRBJ1-5,TRBD1,15,TRBV4-1,NA,CASSRQGDSNQPQHF,TGCGCCAGCAGCCGACAGGGGGATAGCAATCAGCCCCAGCATTTT
TRBJ2-5,TRBD2,16,TRBV5-1,NA,CASSGSLRGSQETQYF,TGCGCCAGCAGCGGAAGTCTGCGGGGGAGTCAAGAGACCCAGTACTTC
TRBJ2-2,TRBD2,18,TRBV5-1,once,CASTQRASGGATAGELFF,TGCGCCAGCACCCAGAGGGCTAGCGGGGGGGCGACGGCCGGGGAGCTGTTTTTT
TRBJ2-1,TRBD2,15,TRBV11-2,NA,CASSSGAGGYNEQFF,TGTGCCAGCAGCTCCGGAGCGGGGGGTTACAATGAGCAGTTCTTC
TRBJ1-2,NA,15,TRBV10-3,few,CAISESGARADGYTF,TGTGCCATCAGTGAGTCGGGGGCCAGGGCGGATGGCTACACCTTC
TRBJ1-5,NA,14,TRBV6-2/TRBV6-3,NA,CASSPAGSGQPQHF,TGTGCCAGCAGCCCCGCGGGGTCAGGTCAGCCCCAGCATTTT
TRBJ1-2,NA,17,TRBV28,once,CASSSSKTGPTNYGYTF,TGTGCCAGCAGCTCTTCGAAGACAGGTCCAACTAACTATGGCTACACCTTC
TRBJ2-3,NA,16,TRBV5-1,NA,CASSLAAIRSTDTQYF,TGCGCCAGCAGCTTGGCTGCTATACGTAGCACAGATACGCAGTATTTT
TRBJ2-2,NA,13,TRBV7-2,NA,CASGETVTGELFF,TGTGCCAGCGGGGAGACCGTTACCGGGGAGCTGTTTTTT
TRBJ1-3,NA,15,TRBV5-5,NA,CASSLAANAGNTIYF,TGTGCCAGCAGCTTGGCCGCTAACGCTGGAAACACCATATATTTT
TRBJ1-1,NA,13,TRBV15,NA,CATSRATGRSAFF,TGTGCCACCAGCAGAGCAACAGGGCGGTCAGCTTTCTTT